The 20 T cell receptor beta chains reported below all come from one sample, sequenced in a study of Graves' ophthalmopathy and Graves' hyperthyroidism. The study amplified TCR beta CDR3 regions using RNA transcripts. The authors performed first-round RT-PCR with HTBI primers and then a second-round multiplex PCR. One entry per CDR3 protein results from TCRdb running MiXCR on the multiplex PCR reads. The data show hundreds of thousands of distinct CDR3 sequences, roughly two fifths seen once. The sequencing sample was made of peripheral blood. The receptor set was obtained from an adult man with Graves' ophthalmopathy.

A word on this clonotype: A junction end diverges from the germline sequence, so it may reflect a read error. The chain links TRBV13 to TRBJ1-6; weak D call: TRBD1 (5 bases). The length of the CDR3 is 19 residues. CDR1 PRHDT and CDR2 FYEKMQ come from the germline V gene (reference sequence). Here the CDR3 reads CASSQDRTGLNGGNSPLHF. The CDR3 bases are TGCGCCAGCAGCCAAGATCGGACCGGGCTTAACGGGGGTAATTCACCCCTCCACTTT.

This clonotype was seen repeatedly, ten times or more. The genes are TRBV19 and TRBJ1-2; D not certain. Germline V gene lookup returns CDR1 LNHDA and CDR2 SQIVND (reference sequence). The CDR3 runs to 13 residues. V lost 7 bases to trimming and J lost 0 bases, with 9 bases between them. CDR3 in DNA: TGTGCCAGTAATCGAGATGCTAACTATGGCTACACCTTC. Translation gives CASNRDANYGYTF. The variable domain in full, completed from reference TRBV19 and TRBJ1-2, reads DGGITQSPKYLFRKEGQNVTLSCEQNLNHDAMYWYRQDPGQGLRLIYYSQIVNDFQKGDIAEGYSVSREKKESFPLTVTSAQKNPTAFYLCASNRDANYGYTFGSGTRLTVV.

This clonotype was recorded many times. This chain links TRBV2 with TRBJ1-5; D might be TRBD1 (6 bases). V lost 4 bases, J lost 2 bases, and 15 bases lay in between. The CDR3 contains 16 residues. Germline assignment: CDR1 SNHLY and CDR2 FYNNEI. The CDR3 DNA reads as TGTGCCAGCAGTGTAGGGGGGCGGCGTGGCAATCAGCCCCAGCATTTT. This gives the protein CASSVGGRRGNQPQHF.

The chain employs TRBV15 and TRBJ2-7; TRBD2 agrees at 9 bases. The CDR3 totals 16 residues. With 9 bases clipped from V and 7 bases from J, the junction kept 19 bases outside the gene matches. Looked up from germline, CDR1 is LNHNV and CDR2 is YYDKDF (reference sequence). CDR3 coding DNA: TGTGCCACGCCGCACGAGCAGCGGGAGGTCTACAATGAGCAGTACTTC. Encoded protein: CATPHEQREVYNEQYF.

To note about this clonotype: The junction does not match germline at one end; this may be a read error. The chain links TRBV29-1 to TRBJ1-4, with TRBD1 identical over 8 bases. Germline loops: CDR1 SQVTM, CDR2 ANQGSEA. This CDR3 is 13 amino acids long. Here the CDR3 reads CCVVTGDNEKLFF. The CDR3 coding sequence is TGCTGCGTTGTGACAGGGGATAATGAAAAACTGTTTTTT. Full variable domain (rest looked up from reference TRBV29-1 and TRBJ1-4): SAVISQKPSRDICQRGTSLTIQCQVDSQVTMMFWYRQQPGQSLTLIATANQGSEATYESGFVIDKFPISRPNLTFSTLTVSNMSPEDSSIYLCCVVTGDNEKLFFGSGTQLSVL.

This clonotype has a count of ten or more. The CDR3: CASSSLPGQGAYGYTF. The CDR3 DNA reads as TGTGCCAGCAGTTCCCTCCCCGGGCAGGGGGCATATGGCTACACCTTC. V gene TRBV12-3 or TRBV12-4 combines with J gene TRBJ1-2, with 8 bases identical to TRBD1. The CDR3 length is 16 residues. V lost 4 bases to trimming and J lost 5 bases; unmatched junction nucleotides: 12.

This clonotype showed up many times. This chain links TRBV7-2 with TRBJ2-7; D is possibly TRBD2 (5 bases). This CDR3 is 13 amino acids long. Trimming left V 3 bases short and J 1 base short, with 7 bases between. Germline-derived CDR1 and CDR2 are SGHTA and FQGNSA. The CDR3 DNA sequence: TGTGCCAGCAGCTTCGGACTTTCCTACGAGCAGTACTTC. This translates into CASSFGLSYEQYF.

This clonotype was recorded many times. The chain has TRBV10-2 and TRBJ1-4; D not resolved. The ends were cut back, 2 bases at V and 10 bases at J, with 5 bases in the middle. This CDR3 region has 11 residues. Looked up from germline, CDR1 is WSHSY and CDR2 is SAAADI. The DNA for the CDR3 is TGCGCCAGCAGTGAGCCTGGAAAACTGTTTTTT. It is translated as CASSEPGKLFF.

In this sample, this clonotype turned up many times. The V call is TRBV20-1, the J call TRBJ1-1; weak D call: TRBD1 (5 bases). The V gene's germline CDR1 is DFQATT and CDR2 SNEGSKA (reference sequence). CDR3 length: 13 residues. The germline V and J ends were trimmed by 4 bases and 1 base, with 10 bases remaining between them. This CDR3 reads CSATRRGNTEAFF. In nucleotides, the CDR3 is TGCAGTGCTACGCGTAGGGGGAACACTGAAGCTTTCTTT.

The table lists this clonotype with many counts. The chain combines TRBV7-2 with TRBJ2-7; TRBD1 matches 11 bases. The germline V gene has CDR1 SGHTA and CDR2 FQGNSA. The V and J ends lost 7 bases and 3 bases, in that order; junction bases with no gene match: 5. CDR3 length equals 14 residues. This CDR3 reads CASTTGTGGYEQYF. For the CDR3, the DNA is TGTGCCAGCACCACAGGGACAGGGGGCTACGAGCAGTACTTC.

With regard to this clonotype: A junction boundary mismatches the germline segment, possibly from a read error. This chain uses TRBV25-1 with TRBJ2-7, with D possibly matching TRBD1 (6 bases). Germline V gene data show CDR1 as MGHDK and CDR2 as SYGVNS. This CDR3 has 17 amino acids. CDR3 nucleotides: TGTGCGAGCAGTGAATGGGGCGGCAGGGGAACGAGCTGCGAGCAGTACTTC. Translating gives CASSEWGGRGTSCEQYF.

This clonotype has ten or more counts. The chain uses TRBV6-2 or TRBV6-3 and TRBJ2-5; D remains unclear. Trimming pared 2 bases from V and 5 bases from J, leaving 9 bases between. This CDR3 comprises 13 residues. Germline CDR1 and CDR2: MNHEY and SVGEGT. CDR3 sequence (DNA): TGTGCCAGCAGTTACGAGAAGTGGGAGACCCAGTACTTC. Its translation: CASSYEKWETQYF.

This clonotype was counted many times. CDR3 sequence reads: CASSFPSGEETQYF. CDR3 nucleotides: TGCGCCAGCAGCTTTCCTTCGGGGGAAGAGACCCAGTACTTC. This sequence joins TRBV5-1 and TRBJ2-5, with D tentatively TRBD2 (6 bases). There are 14 residues in the CDR3. Per germline, CDR1 SGHRS and CDR2 YFSETQ. The V end lost 2 bases, the J end lost 3 bases, and 11 bases lay between the germline ends. The complete variable domain, with remaining parts taken from reference TRBV5-1 and TRBJ2-5, reads KAGVTQTPRYLIKTRGQQVTLSCSPISGHRSVSWYQQTPGQGLQFLFEYFSETQRNKGNFPGRFSGRQFSNSRSEMNVSTLELGDSALYLCASSFPSGEETQYFGPGTRLLVL.

The J gene is TRBJ2-7, the V gene TRBV20-1; TRBD2 matches 9 bases. The V gene end was trimmed by 2 bases and the J gene end by 2 bases; junction bases not matched to a gene: 4. CDR3 length: 14 residues. Germline CDR1 is DFQATT and CDR2 is SNEGSKA (reference sequence). CDR3 coding DNA: TGCAGTGCTAGACGGCGGGGGGGCCCCTACGAGCAGTACTTC. The encoded protein is CSARRRGGPYEQYF.

Comments on this clonotype: A read error may explain this, as a much larger clone is one base away. This chain joins TRBV10-3 and TRBJ1-1; the D gene is possibly TRBD1 (5 bases). The germline CDR1 and CDR2 sequences are ENHRY and SYGVKD. The CDR3 sequence is 14 residues long. Deletions cut 2 bases from V and 1 base from J, with 8 bases between. The CDR3 is CAISEGASNTEAFF. CDR3 coding DNA: TGTGCCATCAGTGAGGGGGCCTCGAACACTGAAGCTTTCTTT.

The chain joins TRBV7-2 to TRBJ1-4; 11 bases agree with TRBD1. Germline assignment: CDR1 SGHTA and CDR2 FQGNSA. V was clipped by 5 bases and J by 8 bases; unmatched bases: 10. This CDR3 region has 16 residues. The CDR3: CASSPRRTGGQEKLFF. The CDR3 nucleotides read TGTGCCAGCAGCCCCCGCAGGACAGGGGGCCAGGAAAAACTGTTTTTT.

Remarks on this clonotype: A much larger clonotype is one base distant, so this may be a read error. This sequence joins TRBV10-3 and TRBJ1-2; a weak D match, TRBD1 (5 bases). CDR1 and CDR2 (germline): ENHRY, SYGVKD. The CDR3 consists of 14 residues. The CDR3 sequence: CASSPRAGSYGYTF. The CDR3 nucleotides are TGTGCCAGCAGTCCTAGGGCAGGGTCCTATGGCTACACCTTC.

This clonotype was detected ten times or more. The chain carries TRBV6-1 and TRBJ2-7; D call uncertain. The germline gives CDR1 MNHNS, CDR2 SASEGT. The V end was cut by 1 base, the J end by 0 bases, with 4 bases between. The CDR3 totals 13 residues. CDR3 DNA sequence: TGTGCCAGCAGTGAAGTCCGCTCCTACGAGCAGTACTTC. Its protein product is CASSEVRSYEQYF.

The table lists this clonotype with many counts. The chain is built from TRBV7-6 and TRBJ1-5; unclear D gene. This CDR3 has 14 amino acids. Germline V gene lookup returns CDR1 SGHVS and CDR2 FNYEAQ. V lost 3 bases and J lost 3, with 9 bases in between. CDR3 region: CASSFTEVNQPQHF. CDR3 coding DNA: TGTGCCAGCAGCTTCACAGAAGTCAATCAGCCCCAGCATTTT.

This clonotype was detected only a few times. The J gene is TRBJ1-1, the V gene TRBV5-1, with unresolved D. V lost 1 base to trimming and J lost 5 bases, with 9 bases between them. CDR1 and CDR2 from the germline V gene are SGHRS and YFSETQ. CDR3 length equals 13 residues. CDR3 amino acids: CASSLNWRTEAFF. The CDR3 DNA reads as TGCGCCAGCAGCTTGAATTGGAGGACTGAAGCTTTCTTT.